One and the same sample provided the 12 T cell receptor beta chains below, sequenced in a study of T cells after yellow fever vaccination (dated by TCRdb to between 2018 and 2021). This specimen's treatment or condition label, per the study, means: live attenuated yellow fever vaccine strain. To prepare the library, 5' RACE was applied. This sample was sequenced with an Illumina NovaSeq 6000. The public reads were quality trimmed at Q25 with fastp and then assembled into clones with MiXCR by TCRdb, keeping productive beta chains. Rows are unified per CDR3 protein, each entry keeping the most common DNA and genes. This sample lists 150,000 to 200,000 distinct CDR3 sequences; around 9% were detected once. The ten largest make up roughly a third of the sample. Material: CD8+ T cells sorted from PBMCs, obtained 45 days after the yellow fever booster vaccination. The receptors stem from a man younger than 30 who received the YFV17D yellow fever vaccine.

This clonotype has more than one count but fewer than ten. The genes are TRBV5-1 and TRBJ2-5; 13 bases line up with TRBD2. J was trimmed by 4 bases and V by 5 bases; bases with no gene match: 5. From germline, CDR1 is SGHRS and CDR2 YFSETQ. CDR3 length: 15 residues. This chain's CDR3 is CASRQTSGGTETQYF. CDR3 in DNA: TGCGCCAGCAGACAGACTAGCGGGGGGACAGAGACCCAGTACTTC.

At least ten counts were recorded for this clonotype. The V gene is TRBV5-6, the J gene TRBJ2-4; 8 bases match TRBD1. The junction had 3 bases not matched to a gene; V was cut back by 4 bases and J by 0 bases. This CDR3 has 15 amino acids. Germline CDR1 is SGHDT and CDR2 is YYEEEE. The CDR3 here is CASSRDRLAKNIQYF. The CDR3 DNA is TGTGCCAGCAGCAGGGACAGGTTAGCCAAAAACATTCAGTACTTC. The full variable domain, rest sourced from reference TRBV5-6 and TRBJ2-4, is DAGVTQSPTHLIKTRGQQVTLRCSPKSGHDTVSWYQQALGQGPQFIFQYYEEEERQRGNFPDRFSGHQFPNYSSELNVNALLLGDSALYLCASSRDRLAKNIQYFGAGTRLSVL.

This clonotype was observed many times. This chain joins TRBV7-8 and TRBJ2-1; D unresolved. The germline CDR1 and CDR2 sequences are SGHVS and FQNEAQ. The V end was cut by 1 base, the J end by 2 bases, with 18 bases between. The CDR3 is 18 residues long. In DNA, the CDR3 is TGTGCCAGCAGCTTAGAGTATAGTACACGGGTCCCCTACAATGAGCAGTTCTTC. This encodes CASSLEYSTRVPYNEQFF.

In DNA, the CDR3 is TGTGCCAGCAGCCCGCTACAGGTAGAAGCATACAATGAGCAGTTCTTC. Its translation: CASSPLQVEAYNEQFF. The rearrangement joins TRBV13 to TRBJ2-1; weak D call: TRBD1 (5 bases). The CDR3 totals 16 residues. Germline V gene data show CDR1 as PRHDT and CDR2 as FYEKMQ (reference sequence). V lost 5 bases and J 4 bases, leaving 18 bases between the germline ends.

This clonotype appeared many times. The gene calls are TRBV7-9 and TRBJ2-2; the D gene is possibly TRBD2 (6 bases). Per the germline V gene, CDR1 is SEHNR and CDR2 is FQNEAQ (reference sequence). The CDR3 runs 15 residues. Trimming took 5 bases from V and 0 from J, leaving 10 bases between them. CDR3 nucleotides: TGTGCCAGCAGCCCGGGGGACTCGAACACCGGGGAGCTGTTTTTT. Protein product: CASSPGDSNTGELFF.

A few counts support this clonotype. The J gene is TRBJ1-1, the V gene TRBV18; D gene ambiguous. Trimming pared 4 bases from V and 1 base from J, leaving 4 bases between. CDR1 is KGHSH, CDR2 LQKENI, per germline. The CDR3 has 12 residues. As DNA, the CDR3 is TGTGCCAGCTCACGCGCGAACACTGAAGCTTTCTTT. Encoded protein: CASSRANTEAFF.

This clonotype was seen repeatedly, ten times or more. The rearrangement uses TRBV9 and TRBJ1-2, with TRBD1 matching 7 bases. V dropped 4 bases and J dropped 2; count of bases not matched to a gene: 5. The CDR3 runs to 14 residues. The germline V gene has CDR1 SGDLS and CDR2 YYNGEE. The CDR3: CASSPGQANYGYTF. CDR3 DNA sequence: TGTGCCAGCAGCCCAGGACAGGCCAACTATGGCTACACCTTC.

A few counts support this clonotype. V usage is TRBV20-1 and J usage is TRBJ2-7; TRBD1 matches 10 bases. Looked up from germline, CDR1 is DFQATT and CDR2 is SNEGSKA (reference sequence). This CDR3 has 13 residues. The J segment lost 3 bases and the V segment lost 3 bases, leaving 2 bases of the junction unmatched. CDR3 bases: TGCAGTGCTAGTGGGGACAGGGGCTACGAGCAGTACTTC. Encoded protein: CSASGDRGYEQYF.

A few counts support this clonotype. The CDR3 loop reads CASSYSLEGDFDGYTF. The CDR3 DNA follows: TGTGCCAGCAGTTACTCATTGGAGGGGGATTTCGATGGCTACACCTTC. The chain employs TRBV6-5 and TRBJ1-2; possibly TRBD1 for D (6 bases). V was trimmed by 0 bases and J by 6 bases, leaving 17 bases between them. Germline CDR1 MNHEY, CDR2 SVGAGI. The length of the CDR3 is 16 residues.

The genes are TRBV3-1 and TRBJ2-1; 7 positions match TRBD1. CDR3 length: 13 amino acids. The trim removed 3 bases at V and 8 bases at J, leaving 4 bases unmatched. CDR1 LGHDT and CDR2 YNNKEL come from the germline V gene (reference sequence). Here the CDR3 DNA reads TGTGCCAGCAGCCATGCCACAGGGGATGAGCAGTTCTTC. Protein sequence: CASSHATGDEQFF.

This clonotype has more than one count but fewer than ten. This chain connects TRBV4-1 to TRBJ1-3; no clear D. Germline CDR1 MGHRA, CDR2 YSYEKL. This CDR3 is built from 15 residues. V was clipped by 1 base and J by 1 base, with 8 bases between them. CDR3 sequence (DNA): TGCGCCAGCAGCCAAGGTGCTAGGTCTGGAAACACCATATATTTT. This codes for CASSQGARSGNTIYF.

The chain carries TRBV3-1 and TRBJ2-2; D unclear. CDR1 is LGHDT, CDR2 YNNKEL, per germline (reference sequence). Trimming shortened V by 2 bases and J by 1 base, and 8 bases separated the two germline ends. The CDR3 covers 15 residues. This CDR3 reads CASSQRTENTGELFF. As DNA, the CDR3 is TGTGCCAGCAGCCAAAGAACGGAGAACACCGGGGAGCTGTTTTTT. Using reference TRBV3-1 and TRBJ2-2 for the parts outside the CDR3, the full variable domain is DTAVSQTPKYLVTQMGNDKSIKCEQNLGHDTMYWYKQDSKKFLKIMFSYNNKELIINETVPNRFSPKSPDKAHLNLHINSLELGDSAVYFCASSQRTENTGELFFGEGSRLTVL.